This T cell receptor (beta chain) comes out of a study of siplizumab effects on memory and regulatory T cells. For every sample, about 10^5 TCR templates were assayed. The assay was immunoSEQ multiplex PCR, and TCRdb's table has in-frame clones only and misses some. The profile shows 70,000 to 95,000 clones, roughly 96% of them singletons. This clone was seen once. Its antigen is unidentified. Findings and caveats of the study: Naive T cell populations appeared to exhibit greater diversity than memory cells and appeared to be major alloresponse contributors.

This CDR3 spans 11 amino acids. Trimming shortened V by 6 bases and J by 1 base, and 6 bases separated the two germline ends. Germline V CDR1 and CDR2: DFQATT, SNEGSKA (reference sequence). The sample consisted of naive CD4+ T cells sorted from blood. The rearrangement joins TRBV20-1 to TRBJ1-1; tentatively, D is TRBD1 (5 bases). This sequence originates from a human donor in good health. The CDR3 region has the DNA TGCAGTGCAGGGGCGAACACTGAAGCTTTCTTT. Protein product: CSAGANTEAFF.